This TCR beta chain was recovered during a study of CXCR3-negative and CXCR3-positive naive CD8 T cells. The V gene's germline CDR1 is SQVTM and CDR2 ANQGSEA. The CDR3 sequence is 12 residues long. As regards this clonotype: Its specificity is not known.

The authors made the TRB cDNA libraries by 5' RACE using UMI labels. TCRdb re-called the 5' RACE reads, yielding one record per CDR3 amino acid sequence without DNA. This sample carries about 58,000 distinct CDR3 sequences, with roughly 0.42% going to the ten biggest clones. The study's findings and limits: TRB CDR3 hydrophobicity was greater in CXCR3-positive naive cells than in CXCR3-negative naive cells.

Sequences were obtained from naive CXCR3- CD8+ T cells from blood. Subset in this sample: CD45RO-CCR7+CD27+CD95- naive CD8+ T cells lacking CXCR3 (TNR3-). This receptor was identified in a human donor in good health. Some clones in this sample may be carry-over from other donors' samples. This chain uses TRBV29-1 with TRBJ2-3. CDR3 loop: CSVEDWTDTQYF.